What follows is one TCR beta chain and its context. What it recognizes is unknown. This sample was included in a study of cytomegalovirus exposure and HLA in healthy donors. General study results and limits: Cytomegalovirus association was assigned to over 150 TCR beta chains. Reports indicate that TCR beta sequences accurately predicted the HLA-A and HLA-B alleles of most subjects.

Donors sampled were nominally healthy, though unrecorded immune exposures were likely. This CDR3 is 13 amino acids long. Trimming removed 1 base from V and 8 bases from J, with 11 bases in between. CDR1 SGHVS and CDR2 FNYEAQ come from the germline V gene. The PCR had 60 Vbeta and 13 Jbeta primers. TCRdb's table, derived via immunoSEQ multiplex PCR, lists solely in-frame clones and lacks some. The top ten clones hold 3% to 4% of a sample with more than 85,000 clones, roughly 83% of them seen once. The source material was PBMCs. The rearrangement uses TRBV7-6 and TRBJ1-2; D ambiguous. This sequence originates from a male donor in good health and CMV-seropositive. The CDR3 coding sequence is TGTGCCAGCAGCTTAGTTCTCTGGCAGGGCTACACCTTC. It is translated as CASSLVLWQGYTF.